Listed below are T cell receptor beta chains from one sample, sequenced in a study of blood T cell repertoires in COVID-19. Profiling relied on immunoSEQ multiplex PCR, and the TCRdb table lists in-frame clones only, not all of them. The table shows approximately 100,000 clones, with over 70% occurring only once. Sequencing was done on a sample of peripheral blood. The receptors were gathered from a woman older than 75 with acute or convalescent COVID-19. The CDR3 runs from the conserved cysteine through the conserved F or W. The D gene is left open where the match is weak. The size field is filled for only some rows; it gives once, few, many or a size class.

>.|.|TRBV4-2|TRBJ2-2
TGTGCCAGCAGCCAGAGGCTAGGGGGAACCGGGGAGCTGTTTTTT
CASSQRLGGTGELFF
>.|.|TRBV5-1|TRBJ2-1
TGCGCCAGCAGCAGGGGGGGACCCCTCACGACCTACAATGAGCAGTTCTTC
CASSRGGPLTTYNEQFF
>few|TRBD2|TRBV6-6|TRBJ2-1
TGTGCCAGCAGTCAGACTAGCGGGGGGTACAATGAGCAGTTCTTC
CASSQTSGGYNEQFF
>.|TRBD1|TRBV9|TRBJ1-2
TGTGCCAGCAGCGACCCGGGACAGGGGCGTCCCTCCTATGGCTACACCTTC
CASSDPGQGRPSYGYTF
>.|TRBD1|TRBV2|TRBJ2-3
TGTGCCAGCAGTGAACCCGACAGGGCAGGCGATACGCAGTATTTT
CASSEPDRAGDTQYF
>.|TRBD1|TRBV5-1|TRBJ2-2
TGCGCCAGCCGAACAGGGGAAGGCACCGGGGAGCTGTTTTTT
CASRTGEGTGELFF
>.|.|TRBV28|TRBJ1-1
TGTGCCAGCAGCCCTAGAGGGGGGGCGAACACTGAAGCTTTCTTT
CASSPRGGANTEAFF
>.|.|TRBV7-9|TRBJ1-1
TGTGCCAGCAGCGCGACAGAGCTGAACACTGAAGCTTTCTTT
CASSATELNTEAFF
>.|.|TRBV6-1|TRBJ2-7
TGTGCCAGCAGTGAGGGGGCTTTCTCCTACGAGCAGTACTTC
CASSEGAFSYEQYF
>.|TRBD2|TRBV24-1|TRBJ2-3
TGTGCCACCGGTGAATGGACTAGCGGGGGCCACACAGATACGCAGTATTTT
CATGEWTSGGHTDTQYF
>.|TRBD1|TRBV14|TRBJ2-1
TGTGCCAGCAGCCATTACAGGGGTCCGGCCTACAATGAGCAGTTCTTC
CASSHYRGPAYNEQFF
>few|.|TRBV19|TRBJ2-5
TGTGCCAGTAGTATCGGGCAGGGGCGAGAGACCCAGTACTTC
CASSIGQGRETQYF
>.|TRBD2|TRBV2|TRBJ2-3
TGTGCCAGCAGTTACGCGGGAGCCGTCGATACGCAGTATTTT
CASSYAGAVDTQYF
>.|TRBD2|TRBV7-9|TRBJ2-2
TGTGCCAGCAGCCCACTAGCGGTTGGAATTACCGGGGAGCTGTTTTTT
CASSPLAVGITGELFF
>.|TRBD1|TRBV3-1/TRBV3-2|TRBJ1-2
TGTGCCAGCAGCGCGGGACAGGGGGCTCTCGGCTACACCTTC
CASSAGQGALGYTF
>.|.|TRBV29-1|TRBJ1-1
TGCAGCGTTGTTCGGGGAAGGGACACTGAAGCTTTCTTT
CSVVRGRDTEAFF
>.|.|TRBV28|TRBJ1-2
TGTGCCAGCAGTCGGTGGTGGTCGGGACAAAATTCTAACTATGGCTACACCTTC
CASSRWWSGQNSNYGYTF